Ten or more counts support the clone carrying this T cell receptor (beta chain). Antigen specificity is unknown. This sample stems from a study of T cell repertoires in cytomegalovirus infection. Overall study findings and caveats: CMV-specific TCR beta clonotypes restricted by HLA-C were the ones dominating the ex vivo response.

MiXCR was run by TCRdb on the reads, yielding one entry per CDR3 protein. The sample lists around 530,000 distinct CDR3 sequences; about 26% were seen once. The germline V gene has CDR1 SGHTA and CDR2 FQGNSA. The CDR3 has 16 amino acids. V gave up 1 base and J gave up 5 bases, with 14 bases separating them. The source of this sequence is a human donor in good health (CMV status not recorded). Some clones in this sample may be carry-over from other donors' samples. The sequencing sample was made of PBMCs. The gene calls are TRBV7-2 and TRBJ2-2; D is unclear. CDR3 residues: CASSLDPGGVTGELFF. CDR3 DNA: TGTGCCAGCAGCTTAGATCCCGGTGGAGTAACCGGGGAGCTGTTTTTT. Variable domain in full (rest from reference TRBV7-2 and TRBJ2-2): GAGVSQSPSNKVTEKGKDVELRCDPISGHTALYWYRQSLGQGLEFLIYFQGNSAPDKSGLPSDRFSAERTGGSVSTLTIQRTQQEDSAVYLCASSLDPGGVTGELFFGEGSRLTVL.